The 19 T cell receptor beta chains reported below all come from one sample, sequenced in a study of identical twins. MiXCR, applied by TCRdb to the 5' RACE reads, yields one record per CDR3 protein. The sample yields 450,000 or so distinct CDR3 sequences, approximately 14% seen once. This same sample was also taken into another study, of yellow fever vaccine responses in identical twins.

The sequenced sample consisted of CD4+ T cells sorted from blood. These receptors all stem from a woman aged 18-29 years in good health.

This clonotype was seen repeatedly, ten times or more. V gene TRBV29-1 combines with J gene TRBJ2-3; 7 positions match TRBD2. Per germline, CDR1 SQVTM and CDR2 ANQGSEA. The CDR3 is 15 amino acids. Trimming removed 4 bases from V and 0 bases from J; junction bases left unmatched: 7. Written as DNA, the CDR3 is TGCAGCGTTGCCGGGACTACCTTTAGCACAGATACGCAGTATTTT. It encodes CSVAGTTFSTDTQYF.

This clonotype has only a few counts. The V and J genes are TRBV6-1 and TRBJ1-2; weak D call: TRBD1 (5 bases). Trimming cost V 1 base and J 3 bases, with 15 bases left between them. The CDR3 is 16 residues long. Germline V gene data show CDR1 as MNHNS and CDR2 as SASEGT. The CDR3 sequence: CASSEVGAGGDYGYTF. CDR3 DNA: TGTGCCAGCAGTGAAGTTGGGGCAGGTGGAGACTATGGCTACACCTTC.

The CDR3 here is CSARRLAGEVNIQYF. Written as DNA, the CDR3 is TGCAGTGCTAGACGACTAGCGGGAGAGGTGAACATTCAGTACTTC. V is TRBV20-1 and J is TRBJ2-4; 12 bases agree with TRBD2. The CDR3 is made up of 15 amino acids. Germline V gene data show CDR1 as DFQATT and CDR2 as SNEGSKA (reference sequence). The V gene end was trimmed by 2 bases and the J gene end by 7 bases; junction bases not matched to a gene: 6.

The chain uses TRBV28 and TRBJ2-7, with D possibly being TRBD1 (5 bases). From germline, CDR1 is MDHEN and CDR2 SYDVKM. The CDR3 runs to 13 residues. V lost 5 bases and J lost 3, with 11 bases in between. The CDR3 region is CASSRLRVYEQYF. The CDR3 region has the DNA TGTGCCAGCAGTCGACTCAGGGTCTACGAGCAGTACTTC.

This clonotype appeared a few times. CDR3 sequence (DNA): TGTGCCACCAGCAGAGGGGGTCTTCAAGAGACCCAGTACTTC. It yields the protein CATSRGGLQETQYF. This chain links TRBV15 with TRBJ2-5; D gene uncertain. The V gene lost 1 base and the J gene lost 2 bases, with 8 bases spanning the gap. Germline V gene lookup returns CDR1 LNHNV and CDR2 YYDKDF (reference sequence). The CDR3 runs 14 residues.

The J gene is TRBJ2-2, the V gene TRBV19; 10 bases agree with TRBD2. Germline V lookup: CDR1 LNHDA, CDR2 SQIVND (reference sequence). V was pared by 9 bases and J by 6 bases, with 13 bases of the junction left unmatched. This CDR3 contains 16 residues. The CDR3 here is CASRGWASGSAGELFF. For the CDR3, the DNA is TGTGCCAGCCGAGGGTGGGCTAGCGGGAGCGCCGGGGAGCTGTTTTTT.

The gene calls are TRBV28 and TRBJ2-3, with D unresolved. Deletions cut 6 bases from V and 1 base from J, with 8 bases between. Per germline, CDR1 MDHEN and CDR2 SYDVKM. This CDR3 is built from 13 residues. The CDR3 nucleotides read TGTGCCAGCAGCAATCCTGGCACAGATACGCAGTATTTT. This encodes CASSNPGTDTQYF.

The table lists this clonotype with a few counts. The chain uses TRBV20-1 and TRBJ2-7; no clear D. The CDR3 has 14 amino acids. Looked up from germline, CDR1 is DFQATT and CDR2 is SNEGSKA (reference sequence). V was clipped by 5 bases and J by 3 bases, with 17 bases between them. CDR3 protein: CSALAFADIYEQYF. CDR3 bases: TGCAGTGCTCTCGCCTTTGCGGATATCTACGAGCAGTACTTC.

This clonotype was detected a few times. Germline is not matched at one junction end, which may reflect a read error. The V call is TRBV14, the J call TRBJ2-7; D is unresolved. The germline V gene encodes CDR1 SGHDN and CDR2 FVKESK. The CDR3 runs 11 residues. CDR3 coding DNA: TGTGCCAGCAGCCAACAAGCGCGTTTGGACTTC. This gives the protein CASSQQARLDF. The variable domain in full, completed from reference TRBV14 and TRBJ2-7, reads EAGVTQFPSHSVIEKGQTVTLRCDPISGHDNLYWYRRVMGKEIKFLLHFVKESKQDESGMPNNRFLAERTGGTYSTLKVQPAELEDSGVYFCASSQQARLDFGPGTRLTVT.

This clonotype was detected many times. V gene TRBV29-1 combines with J gene TRBJ2-3; D is unresolved. The V end lost 5 bases, the J end lost 0 bases, and 6 bases lay between the germline ends. The CDR3 covers 12 residues. Germline V gene data show CDR1 as SQVTM and CDR2 as ANQGSEA. CDR3 coding DNA: TGCAGCGTTTCCGCCAGCACAGATACGCAGTATTTT. It codes for CSVSASTDTQYF.

V is TRBV12-3 or TRBV12-4 and J is TRBJ2-7; D remains ambiguous. The CDR3 runs 14 residues. The V gene lost 0 bases and the J gene lost 3 bases, with 9 bases spanning the gap. The CDR3 DNA follows: TGTGCCAGCAGTTTAGCGCCCGCGAGCTACGAGCAGTACTTC. It codes for CASSLAPASYEQYF.

The rearrangement joins TRBV20-1 to TRBJ2-7; TRBD1 aligns across 7 bases. CDR3 size: 12 residues. V lost 3 bases and J lost 5; bases outside the gene matches: 4. Germline-derived CDR1 and CDR2 are DFQATT and SNEGSKA (reference sequence). The CDR3 sequence: CSARGQRNEQYF. CDR3 coding DNA: TGCAGTGCTAGGGGACAGAGAAACGAGCAGTACTTC.

The V gene is TRBV9, the J gene TRBJ1-6; D gene ambiguous. CDR1 and CDR2 (germline): SGDLS, YYNGEE. The CDR3 has 14 residues. Trimming shortened V by 7 bases and J by 6 bases, and 14 bases separated the two germline ends. Here the CDR3 reads CASAPSALNSPLHF. The DNA of the CDR3 is TGTGCCAGCGCTCCCTCGGCCCTTAATTCACCCCTCCACTTT.

The chain employs TRBV7-6 and TRBJ2-2; possibly TRBD1 or TRBD2 for D (5 bases each). CDR1 is SGHVS, CDR2 FNYEAQ, per germline. Trimming removed 7 bases from V and 6 bases from J, with 15 bases in between. The CDR3 is made up of 14 amino acids. The DNA of the CDR3 is TGTGCCAGCACCCGAGGGGTTGTCTCCGGGGAGCTGTTTTTT. Translating gives CASTRGVVSGELFF.

There are a few counts of this clonotype. V and J are TRBV20-1 and TRBJ1-6; 9 bases agree with TRBD1. The V segment lost 6 bases and the J segment 6 bases; nucleotides outside the gene matches: 9. The CDR3 covers 15 residues. CDR1 is DFQATT and CDR2 is SNEGSKA in the germline V gene (reference sequence). The chain's CDR3 is CSAVTGGVFNSPLHF. In nucleotides, the CDR3 is TGCAGTGCCGTCACAGGGGGCGTTTTTAATTCACCCCTCCACTTT.

The chain employs TRBV20-1 and TRBJ1-6, with 10 nucleotides matching TRBD1. This CDR3 comprises 12 residues. The V gene's germline CDR1 is DFQATT and CDR2 SNEGSKA (reference sequence). The trim removed 5 bases at V and 10 bases at J, leaving 2 bases unmatched. Here the CDR3 reads CSAGTGDSPLHF. The CDR3 nucleotides read TGCAGTGCTGGGACAGGGGACTCACCCCTCCACTTT.

There are a few counts of this clonotype. The chain carries TRBV4-1 and TRBJ2-7; D is ambiguous. The germline CDR1 and CDR2 sequences are MGHRA and YSYEKL. V was cut by 4 bases and J by 0 bases, with 7 bases left in between. The CDR3 has 13 residues. The CDR3 loop is CASSRSNSYEQYF. CDR3 nucleotide sequence: TGCGCCAGCAGCCGATCTAACTCCTACGAGCAGTACTTC.

The chain uses TRBV20-1 and TRBJ2-3, with D possibly called TRBD1 or TRBD2 (6 bases each). The germline gives CDR1 DFQATT, CDR2 SNEGSKA (reference sequence). The CDR3 contains 13 residues. Trimming removed 3 bases from V and 4 bases from J, with 11 bases in between. For the CDR3, the DNA is TGCAGTGCTAGTTGGGGGGCCTCAGATACGCAGTATTTT. It yields the protein CSASWGASDTQYF.

This clonotype was counted only a few times. The chain recombines TRBV7-8 with TRBJ2-1, with 8 bases fitting TRBD2. CDR3 size: 17 residues. J gave up 2 bases and V 0 bases, and 6 bases lay outside the gene matches. Germline V gene data show CDR1 as SGHVS and CDR2 as FQNEAQ. The CDR3 DNA sequence: TGTGCCAGCAGCTTAGCGGGGATAGCGGGAACCTACAATGAGCAGTTCTTC. It yields the protein CASSLAGIAGTYNEQFF.